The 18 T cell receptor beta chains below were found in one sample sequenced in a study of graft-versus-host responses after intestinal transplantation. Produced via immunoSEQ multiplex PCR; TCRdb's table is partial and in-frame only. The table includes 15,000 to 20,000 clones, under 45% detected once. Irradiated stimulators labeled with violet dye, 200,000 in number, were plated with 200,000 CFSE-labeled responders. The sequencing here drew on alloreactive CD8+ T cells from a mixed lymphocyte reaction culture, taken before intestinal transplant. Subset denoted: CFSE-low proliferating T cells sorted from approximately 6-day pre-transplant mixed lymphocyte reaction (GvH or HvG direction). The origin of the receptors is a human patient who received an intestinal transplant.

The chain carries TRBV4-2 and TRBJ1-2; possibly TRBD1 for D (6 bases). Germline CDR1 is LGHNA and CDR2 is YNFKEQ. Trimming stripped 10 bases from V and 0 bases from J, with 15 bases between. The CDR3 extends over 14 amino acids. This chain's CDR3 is CATHTGGPNYGYTF. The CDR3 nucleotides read TGTGCCACCCACACGGGGGGGCCTAACTATGGCTACACCTTC.

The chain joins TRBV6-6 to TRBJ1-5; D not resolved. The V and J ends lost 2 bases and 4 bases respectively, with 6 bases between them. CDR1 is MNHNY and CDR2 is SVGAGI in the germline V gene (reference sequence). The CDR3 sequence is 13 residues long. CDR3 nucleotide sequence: TGTGCCAGCAGTTACGGTACAAATCAGCCCCAGCATTTT. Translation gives CASSYGTNQPQHF.

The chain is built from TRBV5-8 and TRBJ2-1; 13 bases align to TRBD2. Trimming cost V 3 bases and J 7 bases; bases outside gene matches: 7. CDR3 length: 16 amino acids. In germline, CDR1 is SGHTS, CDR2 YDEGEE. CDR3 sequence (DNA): TGTGCCAGCAGCTGGGGGACTAGCGGGAACGAAAATGAGCAGTTCTTC. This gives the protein CASSWGTSGNENEQFF.

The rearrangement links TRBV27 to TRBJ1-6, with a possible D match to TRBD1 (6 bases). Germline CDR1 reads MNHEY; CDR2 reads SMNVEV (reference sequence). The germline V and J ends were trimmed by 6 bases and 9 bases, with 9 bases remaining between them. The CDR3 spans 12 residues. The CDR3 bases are TGTGCCAGCAGACAGGGCGTTTCACCCCTCCACTTT. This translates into CASRQGVSPLHF.

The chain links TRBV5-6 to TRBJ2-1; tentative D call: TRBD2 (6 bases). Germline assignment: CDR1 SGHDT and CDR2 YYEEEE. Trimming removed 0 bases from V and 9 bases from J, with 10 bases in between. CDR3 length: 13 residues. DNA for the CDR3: TGTGCCAGCAGCTTGGGCGGGGCAGGTGAGCAGTTCTTC. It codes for CASSLGGAGEQFF.

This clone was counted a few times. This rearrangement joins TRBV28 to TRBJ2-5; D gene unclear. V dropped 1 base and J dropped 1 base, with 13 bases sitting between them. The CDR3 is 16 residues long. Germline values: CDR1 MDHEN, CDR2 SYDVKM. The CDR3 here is CASSLFPLEAQETQYF. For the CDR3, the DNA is TGTGCCAGCAGTTTATTCCCTCTAGAGGCCCAAGAGACCCAGTACTTC.

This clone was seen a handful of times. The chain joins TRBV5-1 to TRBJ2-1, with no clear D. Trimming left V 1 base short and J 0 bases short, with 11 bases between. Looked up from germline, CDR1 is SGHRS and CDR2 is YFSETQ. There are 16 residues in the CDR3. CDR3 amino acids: CASSLREQSSYNEQFF. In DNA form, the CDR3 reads TGCGCCAGCAGCTTGAGAGAGCAGAGCTCCTACAATGAGCAGTTCTTC.

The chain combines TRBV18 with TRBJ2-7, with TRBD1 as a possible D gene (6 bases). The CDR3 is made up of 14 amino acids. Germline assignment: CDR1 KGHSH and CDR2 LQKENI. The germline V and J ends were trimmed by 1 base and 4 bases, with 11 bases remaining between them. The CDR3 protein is CASSPLRRGYEQYF. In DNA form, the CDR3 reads TGTGCCAGCTCACCACTGCGAAGGGGGTACGAGCAGTACTTC.

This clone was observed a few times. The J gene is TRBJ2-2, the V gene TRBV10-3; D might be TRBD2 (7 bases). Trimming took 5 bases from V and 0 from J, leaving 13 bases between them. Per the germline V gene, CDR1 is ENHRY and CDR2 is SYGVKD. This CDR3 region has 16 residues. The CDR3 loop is CAISTGGHPNTGELFF. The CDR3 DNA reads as TGTGCCATCAGTACCGGGGGGCACCCGAACACCGGGGAGCTGTTTTTT.

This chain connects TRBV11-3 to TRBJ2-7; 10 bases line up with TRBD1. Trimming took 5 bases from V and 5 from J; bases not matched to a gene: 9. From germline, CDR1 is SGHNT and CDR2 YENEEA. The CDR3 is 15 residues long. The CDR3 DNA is TGTGCCAGCAGCCCCACGACAGGGGGCTGGAACGAGCAGTACTTC. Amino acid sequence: CASSPTTGGWNEQYF. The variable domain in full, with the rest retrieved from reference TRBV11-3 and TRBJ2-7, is EAGVVQSPRYKIIEKKQPVAFWCNPISGHNTLYWYLQNLGQGPELLIRYENEEAVDDSQLPKDRFSAERLKGVDSTLKIQPAELGDSAVYLCASSPTTGGWNEQYFGPGTRLTVT.

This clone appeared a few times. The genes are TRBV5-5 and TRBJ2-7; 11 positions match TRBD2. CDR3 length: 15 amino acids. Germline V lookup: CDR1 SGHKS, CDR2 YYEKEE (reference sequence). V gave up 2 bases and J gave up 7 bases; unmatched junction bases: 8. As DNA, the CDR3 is TGTGCCAGCAGCTTAGCCGGGACTAGCGGTTCGGAGCAGTACTTC. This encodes CASSLAGTSGSEQYF. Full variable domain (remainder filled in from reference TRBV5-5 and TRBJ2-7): DAGVTQSPTHLIKTRGQQVTLRCSPISGHKSVSWYQQVLGQGPQFIFQYYEKEERGRGNFPDRFSARQFPNYSSELNVNALLLGDSALYLCASSLAGTSGSEQYFGPGTRLTVT.

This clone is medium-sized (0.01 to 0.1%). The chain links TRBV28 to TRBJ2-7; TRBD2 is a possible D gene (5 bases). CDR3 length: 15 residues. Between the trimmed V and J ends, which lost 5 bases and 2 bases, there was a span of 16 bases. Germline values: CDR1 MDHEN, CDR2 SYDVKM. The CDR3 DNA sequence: TGTGCCAGCAGTCCCGGACTCTACCTCGCCTACGAGCAGTACTTC. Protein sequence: CASSPGLYLAYEQYF.

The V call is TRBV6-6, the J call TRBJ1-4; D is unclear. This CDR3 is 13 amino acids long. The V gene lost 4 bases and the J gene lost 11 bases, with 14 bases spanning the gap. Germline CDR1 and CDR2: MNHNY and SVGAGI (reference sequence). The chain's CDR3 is CASSSRPRRKLFF. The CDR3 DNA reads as TGTGCCAGCAGTTCTCGACCCCGAAGGAAACTGTTTTTT.

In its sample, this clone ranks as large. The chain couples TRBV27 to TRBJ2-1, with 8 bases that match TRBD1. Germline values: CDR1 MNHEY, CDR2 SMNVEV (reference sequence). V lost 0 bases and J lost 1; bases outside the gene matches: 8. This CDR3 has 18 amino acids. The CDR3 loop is CASSLSPGTGLSYNEQFF. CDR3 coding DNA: TGTGCCAGCAGTTTATCTCCAGGGACAGGACTTTCCTACAATGAGCAGTTCTTC.

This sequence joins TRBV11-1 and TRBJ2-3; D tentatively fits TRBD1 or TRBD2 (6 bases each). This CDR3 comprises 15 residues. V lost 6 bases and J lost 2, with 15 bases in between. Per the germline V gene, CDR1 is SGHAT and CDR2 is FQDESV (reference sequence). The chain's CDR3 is CASREGGLPTDTQYF. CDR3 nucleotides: TGTGCCAGCAGGGAGGGGGGCTTGCCCACAGATACGCAGTATTTT.

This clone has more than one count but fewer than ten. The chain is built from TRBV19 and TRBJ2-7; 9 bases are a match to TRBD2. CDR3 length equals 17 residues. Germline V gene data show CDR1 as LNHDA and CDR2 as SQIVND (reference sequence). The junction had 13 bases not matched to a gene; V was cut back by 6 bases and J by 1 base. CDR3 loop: CASRPRYWTSASYEQYF. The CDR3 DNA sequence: TGTGCCAGTAGACCACGTTACTGGACTAGCGCTTCCTACGAGCAGTACTTC.

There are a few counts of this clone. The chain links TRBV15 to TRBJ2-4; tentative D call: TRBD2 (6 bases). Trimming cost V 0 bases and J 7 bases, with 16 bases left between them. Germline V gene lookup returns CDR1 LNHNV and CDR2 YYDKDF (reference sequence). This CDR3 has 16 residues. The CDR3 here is CATSRDRWTITNIQYF. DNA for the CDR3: TGTGCCACCAGCAGAGATAGGTGGACTATAACTAACATTCAGTACTTC.

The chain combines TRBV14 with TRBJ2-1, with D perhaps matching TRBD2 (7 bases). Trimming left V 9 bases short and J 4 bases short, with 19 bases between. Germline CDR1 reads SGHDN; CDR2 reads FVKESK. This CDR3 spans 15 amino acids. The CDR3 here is CARGGLADFYNEQFF. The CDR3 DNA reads TGTGCCAGGGGGGGGCTAGCGGATTTTTACAATGAGCAGTTCTTC.